Below, one T cell receptor (beta chain) is given with its context. A clone one base away is much larger, so this may be a read error. With a J-beta primer mix and a sample-barcoded 5' primer, a second PCR ran about 7 to 12 cycles. TCRdb analysed the 5' RACE reads with MiXCR anew, one entry per CDR3 protein. The repertoire includes under 1,000,000 distinct CDR3 sequences, roughly 35% of them detected once, and roughly 13% sits in the top ten. This sample is drawn from a study of blood T cells in healthy people across ages. The TCR was taken from a man between 18 and 29 years old in good health. Sequencing input: blood.

The CDR3, as DNA: TGCAGTGCTAGAGGAAGCGGGACGAATGAGCAGTACTTC. Its protein product is CSARGSGTNEQYF. The rearrangement joins TRBV20-1 to TRBJ2-5; 7 bases match TRBD2. After removal of 1 base from V and 11 bases from J, the junction contained 10 bases not matched to a gene. Germline CDR1 reads DFQATT; CDR2 reads SNEGSKA (reference sequence). The CDR3 totals 13 residues.